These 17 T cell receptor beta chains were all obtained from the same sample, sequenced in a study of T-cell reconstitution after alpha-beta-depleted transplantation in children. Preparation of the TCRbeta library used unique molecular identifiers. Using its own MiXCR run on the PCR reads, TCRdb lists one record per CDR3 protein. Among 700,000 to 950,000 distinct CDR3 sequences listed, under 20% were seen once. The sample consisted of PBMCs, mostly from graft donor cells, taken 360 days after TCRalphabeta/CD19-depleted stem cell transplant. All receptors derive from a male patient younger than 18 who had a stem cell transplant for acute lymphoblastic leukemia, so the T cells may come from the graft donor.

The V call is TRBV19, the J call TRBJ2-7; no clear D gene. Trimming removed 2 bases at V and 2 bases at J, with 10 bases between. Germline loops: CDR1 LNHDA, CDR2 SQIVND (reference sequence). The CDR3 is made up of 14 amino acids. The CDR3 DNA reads TGTGCCAGTAGTATAACTTCCCAAGCCTACGAGCAGTACTTC. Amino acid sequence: CASSITSQAYEQYF. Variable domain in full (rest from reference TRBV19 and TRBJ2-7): DGGITQSPKYLFRKEGQNVTLSCEQNLNHDAMYWYRQDPGQGLRLIYYSQIVNDFQKGDIAEGYSVSREKKESFPLTVTSAQKNPTAFYLCASSITSQAYEQYFGPGTRLTVT.

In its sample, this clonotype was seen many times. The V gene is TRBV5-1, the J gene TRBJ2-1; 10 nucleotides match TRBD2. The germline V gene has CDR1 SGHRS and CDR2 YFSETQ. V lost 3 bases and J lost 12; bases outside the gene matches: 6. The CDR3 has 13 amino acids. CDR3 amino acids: CASSSLAGGRQFF. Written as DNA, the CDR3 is TGCGCCAGCAGCTCGTTAGCGGGAGGTCGGCAGTTCTTC.

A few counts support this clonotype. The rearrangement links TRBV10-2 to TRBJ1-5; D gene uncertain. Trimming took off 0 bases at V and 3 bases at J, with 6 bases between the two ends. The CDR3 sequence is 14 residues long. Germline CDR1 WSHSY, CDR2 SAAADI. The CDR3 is CASSESQDNQPQHF. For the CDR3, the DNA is TGCGCCAGCAGTGAGTCCCAGGACAATCAGCCCCAGCATTTT.

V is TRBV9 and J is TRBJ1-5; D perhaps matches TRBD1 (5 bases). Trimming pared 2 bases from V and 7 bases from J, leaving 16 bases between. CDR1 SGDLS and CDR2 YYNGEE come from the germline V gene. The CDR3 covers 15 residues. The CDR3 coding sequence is TGTGCCAGCAGCGTCGGGGGTATGAGGATGCAGCCCCAGCATTTT. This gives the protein CASSVGGMRMQPQHF. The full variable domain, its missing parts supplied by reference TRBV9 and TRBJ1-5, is DSGVTQTPKHLITATGQRVTLRCSPRSGDLSVYWYQQSLDQGLQFLIQYYNGEERAKGNILERFSAQQFPDLHSELNLSSLELGDSALYFCASSVGGMRMQPQHFGDGTRLSIL.

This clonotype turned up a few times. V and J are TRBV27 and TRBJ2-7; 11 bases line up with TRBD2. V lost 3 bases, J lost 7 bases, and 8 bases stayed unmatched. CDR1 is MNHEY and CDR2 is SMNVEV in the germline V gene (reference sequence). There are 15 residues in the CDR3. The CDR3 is CASSFSGLAGLEQYF. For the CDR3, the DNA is TGTGCCAGCAGTTTTTCTGGACTAGCGGGTTTGGAGCAGTACTTC.

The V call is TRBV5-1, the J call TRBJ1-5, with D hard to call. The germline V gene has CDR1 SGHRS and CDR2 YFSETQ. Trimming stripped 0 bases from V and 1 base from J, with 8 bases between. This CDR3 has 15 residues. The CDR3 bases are TGCGCCAGCAGCTTGGCAGTAGGGAGCAATCAGCCCCAGCATTTT. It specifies CASSLAVGSNQPQHF.

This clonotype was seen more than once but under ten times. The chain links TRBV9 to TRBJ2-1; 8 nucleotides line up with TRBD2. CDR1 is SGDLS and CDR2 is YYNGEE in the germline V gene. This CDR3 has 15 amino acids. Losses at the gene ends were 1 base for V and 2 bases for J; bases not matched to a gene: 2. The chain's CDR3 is CASSVSSGPYNEQFF. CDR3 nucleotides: TGTGCCAGCAGCGTATCTAGCGGGCCCTACAATGAGCAGTTCTTC.

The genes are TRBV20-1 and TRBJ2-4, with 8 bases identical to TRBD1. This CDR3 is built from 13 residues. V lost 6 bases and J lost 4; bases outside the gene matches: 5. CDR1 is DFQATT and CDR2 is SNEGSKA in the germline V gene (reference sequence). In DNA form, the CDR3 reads TGCAGTGCGAAATGGGACAGGAAAAACATTCAGTACTTC. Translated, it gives CSAKWDRKNIQYF.

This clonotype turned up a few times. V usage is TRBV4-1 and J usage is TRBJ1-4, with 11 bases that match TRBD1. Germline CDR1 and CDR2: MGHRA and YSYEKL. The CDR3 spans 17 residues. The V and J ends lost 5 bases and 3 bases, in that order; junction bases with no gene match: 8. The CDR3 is CASSVRDRGSANEKLFF. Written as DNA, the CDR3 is TGCGCCAGCAGCGTGAGGGACAGGGGGAGTGCTAATGAAAAACTGTTTTTT.

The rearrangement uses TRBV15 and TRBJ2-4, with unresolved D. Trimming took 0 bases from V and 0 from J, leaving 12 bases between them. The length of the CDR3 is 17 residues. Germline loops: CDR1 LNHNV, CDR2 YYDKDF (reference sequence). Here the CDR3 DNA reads TGTGCCACCAGCAGAGATCTCCACTGGAGAGCCAAAAACATTCAGTACTTC. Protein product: CATSRDLHWRAKNIQYF.

CDR3 sequence (DNA): TGCGCCAGCAGCCAGGAAGTGAACACTGAAGCTTTCTTT. Its translation: CASSQEVNTEAFF. The gene calls are TRBV4-1 and TRBJ1-1; no firm D call. The CDR3 length is 13 residues. Trimming took off 3 bases at V and 0 bases at J, with 5 bases between the two ends. Germline V gene lookup returns CDR1 MGHRA and CDR2 YSYEKL.

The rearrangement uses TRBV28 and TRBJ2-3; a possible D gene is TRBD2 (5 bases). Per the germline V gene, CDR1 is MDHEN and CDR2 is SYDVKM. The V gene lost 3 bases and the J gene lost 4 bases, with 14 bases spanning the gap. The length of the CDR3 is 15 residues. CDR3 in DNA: TGTGCCAGCAGTTTCAGCCACCACGGGGCAGATACGCAGTATTTT. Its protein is CASSFSHHGADTQYF.

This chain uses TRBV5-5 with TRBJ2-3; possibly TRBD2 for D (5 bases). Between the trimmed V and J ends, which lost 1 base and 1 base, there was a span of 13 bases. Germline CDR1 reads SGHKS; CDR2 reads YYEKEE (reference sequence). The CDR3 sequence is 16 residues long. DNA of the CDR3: TGTGCCAGCAGCTTGTTCGCGGGTCCCCGCACAGATACGCAGTATTTT. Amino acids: CASSLFAGPRTDTQYF.

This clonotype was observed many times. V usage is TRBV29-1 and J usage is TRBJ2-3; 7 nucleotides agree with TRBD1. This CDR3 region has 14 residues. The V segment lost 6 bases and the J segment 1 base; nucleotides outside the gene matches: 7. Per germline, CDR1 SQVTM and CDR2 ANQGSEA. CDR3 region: CSVAGTDGTDTQYF. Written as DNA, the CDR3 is TGCAGCGTCGCCGGGACAGACGGCACAGATACGCAGTATTTT.

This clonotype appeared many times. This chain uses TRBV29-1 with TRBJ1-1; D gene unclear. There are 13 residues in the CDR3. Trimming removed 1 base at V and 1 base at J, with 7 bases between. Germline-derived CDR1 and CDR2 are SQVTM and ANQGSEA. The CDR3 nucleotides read TGCAGCGTTGAAGCCGGCACGAACACTGAAGCTTTCTTT. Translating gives CSVEAGTNTEAFF.

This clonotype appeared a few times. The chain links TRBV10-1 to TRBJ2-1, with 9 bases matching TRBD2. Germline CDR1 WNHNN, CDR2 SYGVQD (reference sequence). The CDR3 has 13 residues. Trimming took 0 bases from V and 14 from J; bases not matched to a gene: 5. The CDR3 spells CASSESQAGGEFF. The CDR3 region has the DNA TGCGCCAGCAGTGAGTCGCAAGCGGGAGGCGAGTTCTTC.

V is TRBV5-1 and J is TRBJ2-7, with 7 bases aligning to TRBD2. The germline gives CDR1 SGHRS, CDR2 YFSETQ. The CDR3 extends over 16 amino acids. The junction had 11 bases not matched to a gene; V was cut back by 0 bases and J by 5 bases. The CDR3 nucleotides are TGCGCCAGCAGCTTGGGCCGCGGAAGCGGGACCCACGAGCAGTACTTC. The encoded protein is CASSLGRGSGTHEQYF.